Listed here are 18 T cell receptor beta chains from one sample, sequenced in a study of molecular identifiers for immune sequencing clone quantification. TCRdb recomputed calls from the PCR reads with MiXCR, one row per CDR3 protein. This sample has 35,000 to 40,000 distinct CDR3 sequences; about 18% occur once, and the top ten carry approximately 1.1%. Source material: naive CD8+ T cells from blood, with Jurkat cell RNA spiked in. The subset: FACS-sorted CD8+CD4-CCR7+CD45RA+ naive T cells. The origin of the receptors is a human donor in good health. Some libraries in this study had Jurkat cell RNA spiked in.

There are many counts of this clonotype. This sequence joins TRBV11-3 and TRBJ2-3; TRBD2 agrees at 8 bases. The junction had 10 bases not matched to a gene; V was cut back by 5 bases and J by 3 bases. The CDR3 extends over 16 amino acids. CDR1 SGHNT and CDR2 YENEEA come from the germline V gene. The CDR3 is CASSTGVAGRTDTQYF. Written as DNA, the CDR3 is TGTGCCAGCAGCACCGGGGTAGCGGGGAGGACAGATACGCAGTATTTT. Combining the CDR3 with reference TRBV11-3 and TRBJ2-3 gives the whole variable domain EAGVVQSPRYKIIEKKQPVAFWCNPISGHNTLYWYLQNLGQGPELLIRYENEEAVDDSQLPKDRFSAERLKGVDSTLKIQPAELGDSAVYLCASSTGVAGRTDTQYFGPGTRLTVL.

This clonotype was detected only a few times. The V and J genes are TRBV7-2 and TRBJ2-2; D unclear. Deletions cut 5 bases from V and 4 bases from J, with 11 bases between. The CDR3 extends over 14 amino acids. Per germline, CDR1 SGHTA and CDR2 FQGNSA. CDR3: CASSPALLTGELFF. The CDR3 DNA is TGTGCCAGCAGCCCGGCCTTGCTCACCGGGGAGCTGTTTTTT.

This clonotype appeared a single time. The junction departs from germline at one end; a sequencing error may be responsible. V is TRBV19 and J is TRBJ2-7, with 9 positions matching TRBD1. Per the germline V gene, CDR1 is LNHDA and CDR2 is SQIVND (reference sequence). This CDR3 spans 13 amino acids. DNA of the CDR3: TGTGCCAGTAGCCCGGGACAGGGCTACGAGCGGTACTTC. It specifies CASSPGQGYERYF.

The gene calls are TRBV5-6 and TRBJ1-5, with D possibly matching TRBD1 (5 bases). There are 17 residues in the CDR3. With 4 bases removed from V and 0 bases from J, the gap between germline ends came to 17 bases. The germline gives CDR1 SGHDT, CDR2 YYEEEE. The CDR3 region is CASSLQTDYYSNQPQHF. The CDR3 nucleotides read TGTGCCAGCAGCCTACAGACAGATTACTATAGCAATCAGCCCCAGCATTTT. Full variable domain (missing parts from reference TRBV5-6 and TRBJ1-5): DAGVTQSPTHLIKTRGQQVTLRCSPKSGHDTVSWYQQALGQGPQFIFQYYEEEERQRGNFPDRFSGHQFPNYSSELNVNALLLGDSALYLCASSLQTDYYSNQPQHFGDGTRLSIL.

This clonotype was counted at least ten times. This chain uses TRBV3-1 with TRBJ2-3; D perhaps matches TRBD1 (6 bases). Germline-derived CDR1 and CDR2 are LGHDT and YNNKEL (reference sequence). This CDR3 contains 13 residues. Trimming shortened V by 5 bases and J by 5 bases, and 11 bases separated the two germline ends. Written as DNA, the CDR3 is TGTGCCAGCAGCAAATTGACAGGAGATACGCAGTATTTT. Residues: CASSKLTGDTQYF.

This clonotype has just a few counts. A read error may account for a junction end that differs from germline. V gene TRBV7-9 combines with J gene TRBJ1-1; D is perhaps TRBD1 (5 bases). CDR1 SEHNR and CDR2 FQNEAQ come from the germline V gene (reference sequence). The CDR3 extends over 13 amino acids. DNA of the CDR3: TGTGCCAGCAGCTTAGTAGTGGCGGGGCCCAGCCATTTT. Translating it yields CASSLVVAGPSHF.

This chain connects TRBV11-2 to TRBJ2-1; 7 bases agree with TRBD1. The CDR3 is 16 amino acids. Trimming took 0 bases from V and 4 from J; bases not matched to a gene: 6. Germline V gene sequence: CDR1 SGHAT, CDR2 FQNNGV. The CDR3 bases are TGTGCCAGCAGCTTAGACCAGGGGGTAGCTTACAATGAGCAGTTCTTC. It translates to CASSLDQGVAYNEQFF.

Turning to this clonotype: Since a much larger clone is just one base distant, this may be a read error. This chain joins TRBV27 and TRBJ2-5; no firm D call. CDR1 is MNHEY, CDR2 SMNVEV, per germline (reference sequence). The CDR3 sequence is 16 residues long. The CDR3 loop reads CAGSLLNTRYQETQYF. CDR3 nucleotide sequence: TGTGCCGGCAGTTTATTAAATACCAGATACCAAGAGACCCAGTACTTC.

The V call is TRBV12-3 or TRBV12-4, the J call TRBJ1-2; tentative D call: TRBD1 (5 bases). This CDR3 region has 13 residues. V shed 10 bases and J shed 4 bases, with 16 bases lying between them. The CDR3 DNA sequence: TGTGCCACCGTACTTCAGGGATTCTATGGCTACACCTTC. Protein product: CATVLQGFYGYTF.

This sequence joins TRBV4-3 and TRBJ2-5; D is tentatively TRBD1 or TRBD2 (5 bases each). CDR3 length equals 16 residues. Trimming cost V 0 bases and J 0 bases, with 11 bases left between them. In germline, CDR1 is LGHNA, CDR2 YSLEER. The CDR3 region is CASSQDRWGYQETQYF. DNA of the CDR3: TGCGCCAGCAGCCAAGATCGTTGGGGGTACCAAGAGACCCAGTACTTC.

As to this clonotype: Relative to the germline gene, one junction end is altered; a read error may explain this. The chain links TRBV11-2 to TRBJ2-5; D is unclear. Germline V lookup: CDR1 SGHAT, CDR2 FQNNGV. The CDR3 has 15 amino acids. The CDR3 loop reads CASRLDPAYQETQYF. The CDR3 nucleotides read TGTGCCAGCAGGTTAGATCCCGCGTACCAAGAGACCCAGTACTTC.

As regards this clonotype: This may come from a read error, since a much larger clone is one base off. V and J are TRBV30 and TRBJ2-2, with unresolved D. The V gene lost 0 bases and the J gene lost 6 bases, with 2 bases spanning the gap. This CDR3 is built from 11 residues. Germline V gives CDR1 GTSNPN, CDR2 SVGIG (reference sequence). The CDR3 is CAWSVPGELFF. CDR3 nucleotides: TGTGCCTGGAGTGTACCCGGGGAGCTGTTTTTT.

This clonotype has just a few counts. V usage is TRBV19 and J usage is TRBJ2-1; 8 bases map to TRBD2. The J segment lost 0 bases and the V segment lost 5 bases, leaving 12 bases of the junction unmatched. The CDR3 spans 18 residues. CDR1 and CDR2 (germline): LNHDA, SQIVND (reference sequence). Here the CDR3 DNA reads TGTGCCAGTAGTGATTGGGCTAGCGGGCTCCCCTCCTACAATGAGCAGTTCTTC. This sequence encodes CASSDWASGLPSYNEQFF.

This clonotype has a count of ten or more. This sequence joins TRBV19 and TRBJ2-2; D not certain. The ends were cut back, 0 bases at V and 6 bases at J, with 17 bases in the middle. Germline V gene lookup returns CDR1 LNHDA and CDR2 SQIVND (reference sequence). This CDR3 is 17 amino acids long. CDR3 loop: CASSIDPGSYESGELFF. For the CDR3, the DNA is TGTGCCAGTAGTATAGATCCGGGCAGCTACGAGTCCGGGGAGCTGTTTTTT. Full variable domain (rest looked up from reference TRBV19 and TRBJ2-2): DGGITQSPKYLFRKEGQNVTLSCEQNLNHDAMYWYRQDPGQGLRLIYYSQIVNDFQKGDIAEGYSVSREKKESFPLTVTSAQKNPTAFYLCASSIDPGSYESGELFFGEGSRLTVL.

This clonotype appeared many times. This rearrangement joins TRBV6-5 to TRBJ2-5; D is undetermined. Germline-derived CDR1 and CDR2 are MNHEY and SVGAGI. Trimming took off 6 bases at V and 8 bases at J, with 16 bases between the two ends. The CDR3 spans 13 residues. The CDR3 reads CASSSEFFSTQYF. The CDR3 DNA reads as TGTGCCAGCAGCTCCGAGTTTTTTAGTACCCAGTACTTC.

This clonotype was counted at least ten times. The V call is TRBV13, the J call TRBJ2-3, with a possible D match to TRBD1 (6 bases). Germline V CDR1 and CDR2: PRHDT, FYEKMQ (reference sequence). The CDR3 runs to 15 residues. Trimming shortened V by 2 bases and J by 7 bases, and 16 bases separated the two germline ends. This chain's CDR3 is CASSLLVDSQNTQYF. The CDR3 nucleotides read TGTGCCAGCAGCTTACTGGTGGACAGCCAAAATACGCAGTATTTT.

The J gene is TRBJ1-1, the V gene TRBV6-2 or TRBV6-3; possible D gene TRBD1, 5 bases. Germline V gene lookup returns CDR1 MNHEY and CDR2 SVGEGT. V gave up 5 bases and J gave up 2 bases, with 15 bases separating them. The length of the CDR3 is 15 residues. This CDR3 is CASSPMYGGNTEAFF. CDR3 nucleotide sequence: TGTGCCAGCAGTCCTATGTACGGGGGTAACACTGAAGCTTTCTTT.

In its sample, this clonotype was seen once. A single base separates this from a much larger clone, so it may be a read error. The rearrangement links TRBV27 to TRBJ1-1, with TRBD1 identical over 7 bases. The CDR3 is made up of 17 amino acids. V shed 7 bases and J 3 bases; nucleotides not matched to a gene: 17. Germline CDR1 reads MNHEY; CDR2 reads SMNVEV (reference sequence). CDR3 nucleotides: TGTGCCAGCATTGCCGGGACAGAGTTGGGAGAGGACACTGAAGCTTTCTTT. Amino acids: CASIAGTELGEDTEAFF.